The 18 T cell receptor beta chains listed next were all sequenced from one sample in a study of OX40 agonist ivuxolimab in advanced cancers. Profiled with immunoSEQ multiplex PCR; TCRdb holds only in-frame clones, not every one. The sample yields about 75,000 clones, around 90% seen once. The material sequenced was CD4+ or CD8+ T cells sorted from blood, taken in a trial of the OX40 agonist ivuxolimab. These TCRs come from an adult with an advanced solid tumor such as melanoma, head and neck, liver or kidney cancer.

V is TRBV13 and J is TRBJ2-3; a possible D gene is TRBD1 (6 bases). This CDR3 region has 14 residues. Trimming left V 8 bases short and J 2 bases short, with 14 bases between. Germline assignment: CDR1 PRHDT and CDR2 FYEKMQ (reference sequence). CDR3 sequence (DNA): TGTGCCAGCGGGAGACAGGTCCTCACAGATACGCAGTATTTT. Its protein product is CASGRQVLTDTQYF.

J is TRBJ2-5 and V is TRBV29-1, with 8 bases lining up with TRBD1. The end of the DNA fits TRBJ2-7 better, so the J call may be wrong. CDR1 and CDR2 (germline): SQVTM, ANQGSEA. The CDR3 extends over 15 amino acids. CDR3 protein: CSVGPTGGGSYEQYF. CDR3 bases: TGCAGCGTAGGACCTACAGGGGGAGGCTCCTACGAGCAGTACTTC.

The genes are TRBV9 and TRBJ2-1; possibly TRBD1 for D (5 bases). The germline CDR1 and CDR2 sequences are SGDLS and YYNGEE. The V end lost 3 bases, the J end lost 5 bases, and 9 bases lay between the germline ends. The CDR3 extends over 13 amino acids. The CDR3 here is CASSGTLDNEQFF. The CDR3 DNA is TGTGCCAGCAGCGGGACATTGGACAATGAGCAGTTCTTC. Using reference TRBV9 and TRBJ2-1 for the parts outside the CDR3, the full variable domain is DSGVTQTPKHLITATGQRVTLRCSPRSGDLSVYWYQQSLDQGLQFLIQYYNGEERAKGNILERFSAQQFPDLHSELNLSSLELGDSALYFCASSGTLDNEQFFGPGTRLTVL.

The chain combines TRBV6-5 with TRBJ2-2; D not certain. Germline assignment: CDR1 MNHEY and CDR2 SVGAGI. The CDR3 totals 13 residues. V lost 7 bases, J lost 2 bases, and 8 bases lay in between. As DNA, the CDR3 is TGTGCCAGCACTAACCTAAACACCGGGGAGCTGTTTTTT. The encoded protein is CASTNLNTGELFF.

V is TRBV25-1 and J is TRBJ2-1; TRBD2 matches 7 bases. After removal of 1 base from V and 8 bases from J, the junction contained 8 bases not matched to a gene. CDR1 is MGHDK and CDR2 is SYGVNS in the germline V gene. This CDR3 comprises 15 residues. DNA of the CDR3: TGTGCCAGCAGTGAATCTGGGGGAGGGGTTTATGAGCAGTTCTTC. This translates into CASSESGGGVYEQFF. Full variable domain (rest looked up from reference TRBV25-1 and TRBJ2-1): EADIYQTPRYLVIGTGKKITLECSQTMGHDKMYWYQQDPGMELHLIHYSYGVNSTEKGDLSSESTVSRIRTEHFPLTLESARPSHTSQYLCASSESGGGVYEQFFGPGTRLTVL.

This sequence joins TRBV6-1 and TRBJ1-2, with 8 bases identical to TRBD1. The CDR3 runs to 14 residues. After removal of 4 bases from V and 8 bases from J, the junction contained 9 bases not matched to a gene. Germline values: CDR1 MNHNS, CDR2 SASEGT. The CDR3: CASSALQGASGYTF. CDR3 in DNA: TGTGCCAGCAGTGCCTTGCAGGGGGCAAGCGGCTACACCTTC.

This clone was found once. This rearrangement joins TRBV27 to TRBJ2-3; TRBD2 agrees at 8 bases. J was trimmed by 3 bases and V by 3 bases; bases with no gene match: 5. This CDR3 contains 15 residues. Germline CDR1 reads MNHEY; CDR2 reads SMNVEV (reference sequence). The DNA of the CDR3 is TGTGCCAGCAGTTTTTCGGGGGGGCTAACAGATACGCAGTATTTT. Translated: CASSFSGGLTDTQYF.

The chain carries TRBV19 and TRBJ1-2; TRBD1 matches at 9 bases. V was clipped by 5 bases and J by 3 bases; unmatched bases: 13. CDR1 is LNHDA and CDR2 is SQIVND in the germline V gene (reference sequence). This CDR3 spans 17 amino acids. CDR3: CASSPQPGQGYDYGYTF. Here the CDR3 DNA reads TGTGCCAGTAGTCCTCAACCGGGACAGGGTTACGACTATGGCTACACCTTC.

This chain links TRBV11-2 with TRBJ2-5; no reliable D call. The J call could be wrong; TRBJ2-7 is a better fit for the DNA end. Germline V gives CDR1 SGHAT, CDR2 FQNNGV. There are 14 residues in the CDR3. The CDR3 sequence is CASSLDVSRYEQYF. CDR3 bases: TGTGCCAGCAGCTTAGATGTCAGCCGCTACGAGCAGTACTTC.

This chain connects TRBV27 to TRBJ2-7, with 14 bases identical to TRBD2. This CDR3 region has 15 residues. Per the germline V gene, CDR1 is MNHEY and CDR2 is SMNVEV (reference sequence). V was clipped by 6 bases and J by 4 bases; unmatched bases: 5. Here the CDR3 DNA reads TGTGCCAGCAGCCTAGGGACTAGCGGGAGTTACGAGCAGTACTTC. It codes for CASSLGTSGSYEQYF.

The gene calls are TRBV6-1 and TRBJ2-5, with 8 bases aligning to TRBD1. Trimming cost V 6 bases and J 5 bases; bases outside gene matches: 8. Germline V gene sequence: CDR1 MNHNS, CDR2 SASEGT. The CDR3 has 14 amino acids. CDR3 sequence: CASSGQGRGETQYF. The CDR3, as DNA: TGTGCCAGCAGCGGACAGGGAAGGGGGGAGACCCAGTACTTC.

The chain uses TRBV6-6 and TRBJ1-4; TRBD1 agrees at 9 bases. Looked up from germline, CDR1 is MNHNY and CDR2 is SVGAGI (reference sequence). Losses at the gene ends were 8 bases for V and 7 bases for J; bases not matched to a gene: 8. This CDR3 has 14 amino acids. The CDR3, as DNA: TGTGCCAGCGGGGGGGACAGGGATTTTGAAAAACTGTTTTTT. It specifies CASGGDRDFEKLFF.

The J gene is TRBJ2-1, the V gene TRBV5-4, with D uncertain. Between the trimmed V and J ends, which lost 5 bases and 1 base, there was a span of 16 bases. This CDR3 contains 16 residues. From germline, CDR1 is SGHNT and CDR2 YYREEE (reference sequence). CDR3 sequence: CASRPGLVLSYNEQFF. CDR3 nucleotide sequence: TGTGCCAGCAGACCCGGCCTAGTATTATCCTACAATGAGCAGTTCTTC.

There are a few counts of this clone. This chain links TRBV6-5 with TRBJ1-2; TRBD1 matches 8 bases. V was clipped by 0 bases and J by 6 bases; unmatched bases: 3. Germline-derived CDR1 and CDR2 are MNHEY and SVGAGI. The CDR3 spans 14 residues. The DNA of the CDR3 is TGTGCCAGCAGTTACTCCCGGACAGGGAATGGCTACACCTTC. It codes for CASSYSRTGNGYTF.

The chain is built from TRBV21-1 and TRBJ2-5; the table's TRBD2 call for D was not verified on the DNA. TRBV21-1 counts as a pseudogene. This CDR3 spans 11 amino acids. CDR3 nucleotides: TGTGCCAGCAGCAATATCTGGACCCAGTACTTC. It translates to CASSNIWTQYF.

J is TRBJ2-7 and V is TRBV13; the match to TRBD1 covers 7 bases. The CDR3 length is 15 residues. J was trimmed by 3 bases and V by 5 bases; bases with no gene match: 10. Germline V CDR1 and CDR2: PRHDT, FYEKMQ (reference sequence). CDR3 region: CASSTRQGRDYEQYF. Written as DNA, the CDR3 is TGTGCCAGCAGCACCCGACAGGGTAGGGACTACGAGCAGTACTTC.

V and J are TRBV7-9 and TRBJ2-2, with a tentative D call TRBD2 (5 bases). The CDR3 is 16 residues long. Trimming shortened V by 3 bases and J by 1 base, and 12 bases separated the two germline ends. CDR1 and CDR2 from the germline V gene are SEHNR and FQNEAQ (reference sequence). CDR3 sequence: CASSFGAVLNTGELFF. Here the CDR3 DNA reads TGTGCCAGCAGCTTCGGAGCGGTACTGAACACCGGGGAGCTGTTTTTT.

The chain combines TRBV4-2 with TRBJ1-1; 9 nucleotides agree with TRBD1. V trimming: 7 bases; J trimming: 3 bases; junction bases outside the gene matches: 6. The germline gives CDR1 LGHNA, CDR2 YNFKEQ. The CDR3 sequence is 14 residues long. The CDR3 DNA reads TGTGCCAGCAAGGAACGACAGGGGGACACTGAAGCTTTCTTT. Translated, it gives CASKERQGDTEAFF.